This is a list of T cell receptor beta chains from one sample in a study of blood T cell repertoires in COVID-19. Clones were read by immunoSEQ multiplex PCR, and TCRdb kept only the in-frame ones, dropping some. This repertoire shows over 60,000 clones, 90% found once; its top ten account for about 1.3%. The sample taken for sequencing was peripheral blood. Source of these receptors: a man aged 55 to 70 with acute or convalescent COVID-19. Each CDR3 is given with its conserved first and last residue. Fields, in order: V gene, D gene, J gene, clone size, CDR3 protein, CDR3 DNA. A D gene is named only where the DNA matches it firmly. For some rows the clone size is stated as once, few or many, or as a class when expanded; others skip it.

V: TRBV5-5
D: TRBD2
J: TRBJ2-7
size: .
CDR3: CASSHGLAGFTYEQYF
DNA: TGTGCCAGCAGCCATGGACTAGCGGGATTTACCTACGAGCAGTACTTC

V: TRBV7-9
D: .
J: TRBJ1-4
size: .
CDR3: CASSPSATNEKLFF
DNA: TGTGCCAGCAGCCCCAGTGCAACTAATGAAAAACTGTTTTTT

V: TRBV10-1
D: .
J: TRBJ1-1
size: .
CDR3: CASRYNGGTARETEAFF
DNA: TGCGCCAGCAGGTATAATGGGGGGACGGCTAGGGAGACTGAAGCTTTCTTT

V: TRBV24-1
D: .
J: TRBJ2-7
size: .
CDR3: CATSDWGTGSYEQYF
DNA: TGTGCCACCAGTGATTGGGGTACAGGGTCCTACGAGCAGTACTTC

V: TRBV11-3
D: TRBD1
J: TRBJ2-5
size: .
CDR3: CASSDSRTGVGETQYF
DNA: TGTGCCAGCAGCGACAGCCGGACAGGGGTCGGGGAGACCCAGTACTTC

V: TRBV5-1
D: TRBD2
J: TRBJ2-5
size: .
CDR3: CASSPRGGDWETQYF
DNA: TGCGCCAGCAGCCCCCGGGGAGGGGATTGGGAGACCCAGTACTTC

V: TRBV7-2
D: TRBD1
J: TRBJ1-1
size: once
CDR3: CASSSLWIRDRGLVAFF
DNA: TGTGCCAGCAGCTCACTCTGGATAAGGGACAGGGGGCTGGTAGCTTTCTTT

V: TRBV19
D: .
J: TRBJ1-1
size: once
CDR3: CASNPGANRVTEAFF
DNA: TGTGCCAGTAACCCCGGCGCAAACAGGGTCACTGAAGCTTTCTTT

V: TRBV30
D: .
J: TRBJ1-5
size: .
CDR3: CAWSDPGGPSNQPQHF
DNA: TGTGCCTGGAGTGACCCCGGGGGTCCGAGCAATCAGCCCCAGCATTTT

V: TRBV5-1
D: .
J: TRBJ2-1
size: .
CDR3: CASSLGGSGEQFF
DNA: TGCGCCAGCAGCTTAGGTGGGAGCGGTGAGCAGTTCTTC

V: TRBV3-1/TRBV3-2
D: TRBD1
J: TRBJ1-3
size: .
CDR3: CASSPLDRGRNTIYF
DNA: TGTGCCAGCAGCCCCCTAGACAGGGGAAGAAACACCATATATTTT

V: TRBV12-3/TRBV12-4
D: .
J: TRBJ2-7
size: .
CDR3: CASSVVTYEQYF
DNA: TGTGCCAGCAGTGTAGTTACCTACGAGCAGTACTTC

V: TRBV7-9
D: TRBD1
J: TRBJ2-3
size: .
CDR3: CASSPRTGGDLDTQYF
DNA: TGTGCCAGCAGCCCCCGTACAGGGGGCGATTTAGATACGCAGTATTTT

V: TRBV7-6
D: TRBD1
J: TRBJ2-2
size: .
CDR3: CASSFRQGEFQGELFF
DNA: TGTGCCAGCAGCTTTAGGCAGGGGGAGTTCCAGGGGGAGCTGTTTTTT

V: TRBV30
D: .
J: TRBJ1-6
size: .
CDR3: CAWSIPLRRGSSYNSPLHF
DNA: TGTGCCTGGAGTATCCCACTTCGCAGGGGAAGCTCCTATAATTCACCCCTCCACTTT

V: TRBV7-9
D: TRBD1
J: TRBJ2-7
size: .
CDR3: CASRQGAGEQYF
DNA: TGTGCGAGTCGACAGGGGGCGGGGGAGCAGTACTTC

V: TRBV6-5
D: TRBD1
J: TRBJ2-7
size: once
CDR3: CASGTGLLSSYEQYF
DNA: TGTGCCAGCGGGACAGGACTTCTAAGCTCCTACGAGCAGTACTTC

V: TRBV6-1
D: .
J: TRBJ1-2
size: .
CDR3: CASSVLTNPALLYGYTF
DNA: TGTGCCAGCAGTGTCCTGACAAACCCTGCTCTTTTGTATGGCTACACCTTC

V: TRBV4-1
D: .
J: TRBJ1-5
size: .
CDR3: CASSRTDNSNQPQHF
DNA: TGCGCCAGCAGCCGGACAGACAATAGCAATCAGCCCCAGCATTTT

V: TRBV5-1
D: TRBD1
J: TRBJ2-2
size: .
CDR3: CASSVQGPNTGELFF
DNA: TGCGCCAGCAGCGTACAGGGGCCGAACACCGGGGAGCTGTTTTTT

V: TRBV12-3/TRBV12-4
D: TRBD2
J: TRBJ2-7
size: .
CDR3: CASSLLGGGEQYF
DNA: TGTGCCAGCAGTTTATTGGGGGGGGGCGAGCAGTACTTC

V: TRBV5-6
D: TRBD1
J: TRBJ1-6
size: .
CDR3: CASSLGGTGYSPLHF
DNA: TGTGCCAGCAGCTTGGGTGGGACAGGGTATTCACCCCTCCACTTT

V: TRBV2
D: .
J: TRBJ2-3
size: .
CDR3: CASSVVRGTDTQYF
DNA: TGTGCCAGCAGTGTAGTACGGGGCACAGATACGCAGTATTTT

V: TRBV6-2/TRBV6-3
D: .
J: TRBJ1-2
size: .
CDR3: CASSIDTNYGYTF
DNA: TGTGCCAGCAGTATCGACACAAACTATGGCTACACCTTC

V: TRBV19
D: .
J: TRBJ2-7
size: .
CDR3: CASNIGWLSYEQYF
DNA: TGTGCCAGTAATATAGGCTGGCTTTCCTACGAGCAGTACTTC

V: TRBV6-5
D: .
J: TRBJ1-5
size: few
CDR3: CASSSRTDGNQPQHF
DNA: TGTGCCAGCAGTTCCAGGACAGACGGGAATCAGCCCCAGCATTTT

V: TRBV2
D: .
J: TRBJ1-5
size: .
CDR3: CASSPGQPQHF
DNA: TGTGCCAGCAGCCCCGGTCAGCCCCAGCATTTT

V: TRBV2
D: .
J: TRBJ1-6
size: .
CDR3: CASTVAGGASPPLHF
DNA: TGTGCCAGCACGGTGGCGGGGGGCGCCTCGCCACCCCTCCACTTT

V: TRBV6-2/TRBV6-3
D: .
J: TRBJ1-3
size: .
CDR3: CASSLNSASSGNTIYF
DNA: TGTGCCAGCAGTTTGAACAGTGCCAGCTCTGGAAACACCATATATTTT

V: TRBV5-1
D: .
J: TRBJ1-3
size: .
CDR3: CASSLAGGAGNTIYF
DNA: TGCGCCAGCAGCTTGGCTGGAGGAGCTGGAAACACCATATATTTT

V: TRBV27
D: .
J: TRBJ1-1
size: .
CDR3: CASSLTGTPNTEAFF
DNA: TGTGCCAGCAGTTTAACGGGGACACCCAACACTGAAGCTTTCTTT

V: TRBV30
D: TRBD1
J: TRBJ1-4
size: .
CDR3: CAWARTGISEKLFF
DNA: TGTGCCTGGGCGAGGACAGGGATAAGCGAAAAACTGTTTTTT

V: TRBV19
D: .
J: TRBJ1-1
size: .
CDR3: CASSIHRPGTEAFF
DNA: TGTGCCAGTAGTATTCACAGGCCTGGCACTGAAGCTTTCTTT

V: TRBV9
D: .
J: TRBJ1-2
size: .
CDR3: CASSDVHRGGYTF
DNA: TGTGCCAGCAGCGACGTACACCGGGGGGGCTACACCTTC

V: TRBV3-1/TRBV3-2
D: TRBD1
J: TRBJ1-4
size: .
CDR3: CASSHTNQGAFEKLFF
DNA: TGTGCCAGCAGCCACACCAACCAGGGGGCTTTTGAAAAACTGTTTTTT

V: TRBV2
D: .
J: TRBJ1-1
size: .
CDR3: CASGQRENTEAFF
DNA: TGTGCCAGTGGACAGCGGGAGAACACTGAAGCTTTCTTT

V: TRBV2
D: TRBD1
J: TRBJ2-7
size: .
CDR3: CASGAGGSFVYEQYF
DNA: TGTGCCAGCGGGGCAGGGGGCTCTTTCGTCTACGAGCAGTACTTC

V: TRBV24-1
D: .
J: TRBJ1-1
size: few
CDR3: CATSDRSVGGGRTEAFF
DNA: TGTGCCACCAGTGATCGGTCCGTAGGGGGTGGAAGAACTGAAGCTTTCTTT

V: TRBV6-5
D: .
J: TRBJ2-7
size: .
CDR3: CASSLNGQYEQYF
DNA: TGTGCCAGCAGTCTCAATGGACAGTACGAGCAGTACTTC

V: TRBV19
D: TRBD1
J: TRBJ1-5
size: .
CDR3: CASRKGTANQPQHF
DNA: TGTGCCAGTAGAAAGGGGACAGCTAATCAGCCCCAGCATTTT

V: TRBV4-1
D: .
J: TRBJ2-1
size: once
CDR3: CASSQEGGQYNEQFF
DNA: TGCGCCAGCAGCCAAGAAGGAGGACAGTACAATGAGCAGTTCTTC

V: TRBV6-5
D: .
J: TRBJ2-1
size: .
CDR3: CATITGYNEQFF
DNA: TGTGCCACCATAACAGGGTACAATGAGCAGTTCTTC

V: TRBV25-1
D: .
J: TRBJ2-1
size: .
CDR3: CASSAARGQVNEQFF
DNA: TGTGCCAGCAGTGCTGCCCGGGGTCAGGTCAATGAGCAGTTCTTC

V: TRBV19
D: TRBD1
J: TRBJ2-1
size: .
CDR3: CASSLGTGSYNEQFF
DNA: TGTGCCAGTAGCTTGGGGACAGGGAGTTACAATGAGCAGTTCTTC